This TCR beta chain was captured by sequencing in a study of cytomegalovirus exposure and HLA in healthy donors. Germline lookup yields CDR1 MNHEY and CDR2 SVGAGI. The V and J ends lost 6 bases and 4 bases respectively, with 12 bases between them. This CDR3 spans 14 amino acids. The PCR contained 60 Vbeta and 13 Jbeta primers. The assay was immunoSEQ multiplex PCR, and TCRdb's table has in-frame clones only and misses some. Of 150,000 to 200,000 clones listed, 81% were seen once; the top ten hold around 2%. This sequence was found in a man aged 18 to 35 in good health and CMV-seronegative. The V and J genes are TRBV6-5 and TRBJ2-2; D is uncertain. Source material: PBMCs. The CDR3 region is CASSRTGGTGELFF. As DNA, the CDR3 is TGTGCCAGCAGCCGAACTGGTGGCACCGGGGAGCTGTTTTTT.